Reported below is one T cell receptor (beta chain). Antigen unknown. The sample has other DNA sequences that encode this CDR3 too. The V gene lost 3 bases and the J gene lost 5 bases, with 14 bases spanning the gap. The germline gives CDR1 MGHRA, CDR2 YSYEKL. The CDR3 extends over 15 amino acids. This sample was included in a study of cytomegalovirus exposure and HLA in healthy donors. This PCR relied on a set of 60 Vbeta primers and 13 Jbeta primers. The data were produced by immunoSEQ multiplex PCR, yet TCRdb's version contains in-frame clones alone and is incomplete. In all, the sample yields around 57,000 clones. General study points: Specificity of a few CMV-associated chains for CMV antigens was verified in vitro.

The chain links TRBV4-1 to TRBJ1-5; TRBD1 is a possible D gene (5 bases). This clonotype was obtained from a woman in her 50s in good health and CMV-seropositive. Input material: PBMCs. CDR3 nucleotides: TGCGCCAGCAGCCAGGATCGCGGGGGGTATCAGCCCCAGCATTTT. It translates to CASSQDRGGYQPQHF.